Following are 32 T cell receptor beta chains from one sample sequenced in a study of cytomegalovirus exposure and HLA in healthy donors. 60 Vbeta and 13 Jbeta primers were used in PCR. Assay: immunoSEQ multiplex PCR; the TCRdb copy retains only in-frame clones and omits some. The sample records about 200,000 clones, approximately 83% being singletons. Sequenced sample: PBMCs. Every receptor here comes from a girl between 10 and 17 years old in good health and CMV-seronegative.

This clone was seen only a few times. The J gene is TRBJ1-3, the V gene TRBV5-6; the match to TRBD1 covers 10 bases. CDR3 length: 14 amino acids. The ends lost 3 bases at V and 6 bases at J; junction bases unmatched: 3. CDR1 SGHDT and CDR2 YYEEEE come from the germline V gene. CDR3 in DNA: TGTGCCAGCAGCTATGGACAGGGGGTAAACACCATATATTTT. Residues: CASSYGQGVNTIYF.

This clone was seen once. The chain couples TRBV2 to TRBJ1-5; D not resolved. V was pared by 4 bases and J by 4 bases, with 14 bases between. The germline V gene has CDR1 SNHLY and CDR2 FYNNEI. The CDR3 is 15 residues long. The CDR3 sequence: CASSGQSGGNQPQHF. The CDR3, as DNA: TGTGCCAGCAGTGGACAATCCGGAGGGAATCAGCCCCAGCATTTT.

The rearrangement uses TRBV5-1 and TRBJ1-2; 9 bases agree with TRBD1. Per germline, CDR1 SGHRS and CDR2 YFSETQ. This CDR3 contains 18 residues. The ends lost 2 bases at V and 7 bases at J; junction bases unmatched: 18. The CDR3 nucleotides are TGCGCCAGCAGCTTATTAGGCCTAGGACAGGGGTCTTTCGGTGGCTACACCTTC. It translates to CASSLLGLGQGSFGGYTF.

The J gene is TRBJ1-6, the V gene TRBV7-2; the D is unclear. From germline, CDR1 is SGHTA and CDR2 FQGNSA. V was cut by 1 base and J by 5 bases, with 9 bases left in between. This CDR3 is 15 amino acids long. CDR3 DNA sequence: TGTGCCAGCAGCTTAGATTGGGGAGATAATTCACCCCTCCACTTT. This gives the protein CASSLDWGDNSPLHF.

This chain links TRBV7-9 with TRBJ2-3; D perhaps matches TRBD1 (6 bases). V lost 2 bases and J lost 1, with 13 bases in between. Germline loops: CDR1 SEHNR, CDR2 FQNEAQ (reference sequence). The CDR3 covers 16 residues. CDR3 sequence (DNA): TGTGCCAGCAGCTTATTGCCAGACAGGCGCACAGATACGCAGTATTTT. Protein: CASSLLPDRRTDTQYF.

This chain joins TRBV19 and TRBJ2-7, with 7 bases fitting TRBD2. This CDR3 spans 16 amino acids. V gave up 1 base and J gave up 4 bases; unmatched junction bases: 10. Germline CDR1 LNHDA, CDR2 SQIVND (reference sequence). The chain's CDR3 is CASSIVEAGKPYEQYF. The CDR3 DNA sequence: TGTGCCAGTAGTATAGTCGAAGCGGGAAAGCCGTACGAGCAGTACTTC.

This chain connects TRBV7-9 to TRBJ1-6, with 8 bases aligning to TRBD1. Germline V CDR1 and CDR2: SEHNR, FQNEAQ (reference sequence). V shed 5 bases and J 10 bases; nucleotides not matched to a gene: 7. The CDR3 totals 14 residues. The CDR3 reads CASSMDRVNSPLHF. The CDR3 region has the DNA TGTGCCAGCAGCATGGACAGGGTGAACTCACCCCTCCACTTT.

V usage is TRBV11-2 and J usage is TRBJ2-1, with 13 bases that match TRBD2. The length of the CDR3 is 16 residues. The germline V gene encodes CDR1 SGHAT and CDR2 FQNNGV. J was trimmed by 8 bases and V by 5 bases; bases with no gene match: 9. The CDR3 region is CASSTPGTSGVDEQFF. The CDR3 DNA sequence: TGTGCCAGCAGCACACCCGGGACTAGCGGGGTTGATGAGCAGTTCTTC.

CDR3 bases: TGTGCCAGCAGCCGGGGACAGGGATTACCTTACGAGCAGTACTTC. Residues: CASSRGQGLPYEQYF. J is TRBJ2-7 and V is TRBV7-9; 9 positions agree with TRBD1. The CDR3 totals 15 residues. The germline CDR1 and CDR2 sequences are SEHNR and FQNEAQ (reference sequence). V gave up 5 bases and J gave up 4 bases; unmatched junction bases: 9.

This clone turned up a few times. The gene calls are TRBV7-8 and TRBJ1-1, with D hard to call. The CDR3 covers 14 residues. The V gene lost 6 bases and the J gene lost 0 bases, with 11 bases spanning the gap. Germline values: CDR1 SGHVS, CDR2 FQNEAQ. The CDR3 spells CASRPTEMNTEAFF. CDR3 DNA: TGTGCCAGCAGACCTACAGAGATGAACACTGAAGCTTTCTTT.

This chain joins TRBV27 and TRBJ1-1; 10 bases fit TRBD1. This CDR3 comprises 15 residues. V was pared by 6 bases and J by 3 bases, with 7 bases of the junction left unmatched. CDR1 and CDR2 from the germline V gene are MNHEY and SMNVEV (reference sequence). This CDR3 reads CASRISGTGDTEAFF. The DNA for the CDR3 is TGTGCCAGCAGAATTTCCGGGACAGGGGACACTGAAGCTTTCTTT.

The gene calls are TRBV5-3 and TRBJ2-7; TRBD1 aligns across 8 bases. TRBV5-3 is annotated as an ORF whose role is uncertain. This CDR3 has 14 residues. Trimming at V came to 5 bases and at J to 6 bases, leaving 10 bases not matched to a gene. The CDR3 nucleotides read TGTGCCAGAAGTACCGGGACAGGTCTCCCCGAGCAGTACTTC. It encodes CARSTGTGLPEQYF.

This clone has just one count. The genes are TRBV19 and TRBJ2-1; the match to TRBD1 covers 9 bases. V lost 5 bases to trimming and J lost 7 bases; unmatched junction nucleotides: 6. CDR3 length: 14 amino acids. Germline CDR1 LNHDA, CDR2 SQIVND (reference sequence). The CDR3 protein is CASSPGTGSNEQFF. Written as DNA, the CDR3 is TGTGCCAGTAGTCCCGGGACAGGGTCAAATGAGCAGTTCTTC.

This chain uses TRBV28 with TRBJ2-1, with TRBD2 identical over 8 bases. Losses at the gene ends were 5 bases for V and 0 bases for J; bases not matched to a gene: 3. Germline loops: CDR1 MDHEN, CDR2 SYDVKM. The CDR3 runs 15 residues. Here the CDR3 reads CASSQLAVSYNEQFF. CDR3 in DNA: TGTGCCAGCAGTCAACTAGCGGTCTCCTACAATGAGCAGTTCTTC.

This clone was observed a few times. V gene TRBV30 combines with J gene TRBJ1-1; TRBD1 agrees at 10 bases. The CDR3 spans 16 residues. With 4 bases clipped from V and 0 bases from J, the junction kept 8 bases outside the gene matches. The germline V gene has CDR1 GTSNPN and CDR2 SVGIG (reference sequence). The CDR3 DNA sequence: TGTGCCTGGACGGAGGGACAGGGGAAAGTGAACACTGAAGCTTTCTTT. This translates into CAWTEGQGKVNTEAFF.

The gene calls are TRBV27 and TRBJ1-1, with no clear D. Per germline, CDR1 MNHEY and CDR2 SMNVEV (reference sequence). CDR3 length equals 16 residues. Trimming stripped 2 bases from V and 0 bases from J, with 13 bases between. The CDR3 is CASSLRPGGMNTEAFF. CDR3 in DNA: TGTGCCAGCAGTTTACGCCCGGGAGGTATGAACACTGAAGCTTTCTTT.

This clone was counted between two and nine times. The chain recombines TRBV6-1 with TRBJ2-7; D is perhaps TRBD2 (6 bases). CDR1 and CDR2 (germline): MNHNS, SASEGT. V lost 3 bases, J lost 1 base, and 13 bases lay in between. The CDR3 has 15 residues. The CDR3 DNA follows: TGTGCCAGCAGTGAGGTGGGGGGACCTTCCTACGAGCAGTACTTC. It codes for CASSEVGGPSYEQYF.

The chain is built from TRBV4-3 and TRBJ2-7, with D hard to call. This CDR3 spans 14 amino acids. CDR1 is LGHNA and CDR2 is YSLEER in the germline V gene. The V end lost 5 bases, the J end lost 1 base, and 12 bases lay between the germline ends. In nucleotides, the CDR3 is TGCGCCAGCAGCTTCCGACTGGCGTCCTACGAGCAGTACTTC. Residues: CASSFRLASYEQYF.

The CDR3 spells CATSRDLIRYEQYF. In DNA form, the CDR3 reads TGTGCCACCAGCAGAGATCTTATCCGCTACGAGCAGTACTTC. The chain has TRBV15 and TRBJ2-7; no clear D gene. The CDR3 spans 14 residues. Germline V CDR1 and CDR2: LNHNV, YYDKDF (reference sequence). The germline V and J ends were trimmed by 0 bases and 3 bases, with 9 bases remaining between them.

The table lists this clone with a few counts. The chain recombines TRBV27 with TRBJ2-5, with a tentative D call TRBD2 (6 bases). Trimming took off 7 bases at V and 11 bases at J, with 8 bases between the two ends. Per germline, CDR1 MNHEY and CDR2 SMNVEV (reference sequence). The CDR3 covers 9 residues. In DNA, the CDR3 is TGTGCCAGCAAAGGAGGGCAGTACTTC. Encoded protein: CASKGGQYF.

The CDR3 reads CASYRGGSNQPQHF. DNA for the CDR3: TGTGCCAGCTACAGGGGGGGAAGCAATCAGCCCCAGCATTTT. This chain joins TRBV28 and TRBJ1-5; TRBD1 matches at 8 bases. V shed 8 bases and J 1 base; nucleotides not matched to a gene: 4. The CDR3 runs to 14 residues. The V gene's germline CDR1 is MDHEN and CDR2 SYDVKM.

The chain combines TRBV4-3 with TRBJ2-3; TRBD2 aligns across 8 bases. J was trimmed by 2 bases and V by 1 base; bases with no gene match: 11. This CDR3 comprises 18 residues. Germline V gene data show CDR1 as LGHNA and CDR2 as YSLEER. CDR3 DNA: TGCGCCAGCAGCCAAGCCCCGCTAGCGGGCATAACCACAGATACGCAGTATTTT. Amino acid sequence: CASSQAPLAGITTDTQYF.

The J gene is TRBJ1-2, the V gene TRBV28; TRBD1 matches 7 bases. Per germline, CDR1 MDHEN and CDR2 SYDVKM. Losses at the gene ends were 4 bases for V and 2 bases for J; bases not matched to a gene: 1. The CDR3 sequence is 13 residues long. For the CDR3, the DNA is TGTGCCAGCAGTTGGGGACAGAACTATGGCTACACCTTC. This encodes CASSWGQNYGYTF.

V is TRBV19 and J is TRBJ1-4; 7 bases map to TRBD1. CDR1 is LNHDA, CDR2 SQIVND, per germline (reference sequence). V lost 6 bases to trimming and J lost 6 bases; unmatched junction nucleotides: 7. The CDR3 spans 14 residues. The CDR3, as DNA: TGTGCCAGTAGCTCCGGGACAGCCTATGAAAAACTGTTTTTT. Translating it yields CASSSGTAYEKLFF.

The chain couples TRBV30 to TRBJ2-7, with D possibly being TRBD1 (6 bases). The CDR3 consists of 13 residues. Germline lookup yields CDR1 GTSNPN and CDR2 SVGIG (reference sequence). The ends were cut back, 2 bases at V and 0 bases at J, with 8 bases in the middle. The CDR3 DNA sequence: TGTGCCTGGAGTCGGGGACACTCCTACGAGCAGTACTTC. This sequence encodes CAWSRGHSYEQYF.

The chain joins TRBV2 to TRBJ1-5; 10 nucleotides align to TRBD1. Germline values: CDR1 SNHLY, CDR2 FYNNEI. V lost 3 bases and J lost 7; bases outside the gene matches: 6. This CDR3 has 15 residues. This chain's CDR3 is CASSDRTGGNQPQHF. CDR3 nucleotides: TGTGCCAGCAGTGACAGGACAGGGGGAAACCAGCCCCAGCATTTT.

This chain's CDR3 is CASSPPSGGPIDTQYF. The CDR3 bases are TGTGCCAGCTCACCACCGAGCGGGGGGCCTATAGATACGCAGTATTTT. The chain recombines TRBV18 with TRBJ2-3, with 9 bases matching TRBD2. V lost 0 bases and J lost 5; bases outside the gene matches: 6. The CDR3 is 16 amino acids. Germline CDR1 and CDR2: KGHSH and LQKENI.

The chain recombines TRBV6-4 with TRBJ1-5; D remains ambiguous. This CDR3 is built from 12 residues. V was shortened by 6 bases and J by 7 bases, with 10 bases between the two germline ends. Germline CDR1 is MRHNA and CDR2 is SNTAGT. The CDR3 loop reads CASRGRFQPQHF. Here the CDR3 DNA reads TGTGCCAGCAGGGGCCGGTTCCAGCCCCAGCATTTT.

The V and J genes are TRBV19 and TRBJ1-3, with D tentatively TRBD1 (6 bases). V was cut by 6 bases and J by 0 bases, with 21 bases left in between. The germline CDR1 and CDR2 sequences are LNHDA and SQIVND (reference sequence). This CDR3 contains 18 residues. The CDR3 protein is CASSPGGRTASSGNTIYF. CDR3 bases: TGTGCCAGTAGCCCGGGCGGAAGGACAGCCTCCTCTGGAAACACCATATATTTT.

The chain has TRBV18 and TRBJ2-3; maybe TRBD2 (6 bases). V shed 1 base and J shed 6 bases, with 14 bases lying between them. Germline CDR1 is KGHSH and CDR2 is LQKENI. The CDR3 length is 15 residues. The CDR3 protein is CASSPQKASADTQYF. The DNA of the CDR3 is TGTGCCAGCTCACCACAGAAGGCTAGCGCGGATACGCAGTATTTT. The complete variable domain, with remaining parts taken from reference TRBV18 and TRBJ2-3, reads NAGVMQNPRHLVRRRGQEARLRCSPMKGHSHVYWYRQLPEEGLKFMVYLQKENIIDESGMPKERFSAEFPKEGPSILRIQQVVRGDSAAYFCASSPQKASADTQYFGPGTRLTVL.

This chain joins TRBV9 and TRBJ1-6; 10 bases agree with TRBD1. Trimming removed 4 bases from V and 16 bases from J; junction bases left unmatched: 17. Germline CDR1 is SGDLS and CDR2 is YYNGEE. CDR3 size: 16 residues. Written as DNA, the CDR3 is TGTGCCAGCAGCACCAGCCGGGACAGGGGCTATCAGGGGCTCCACTTT. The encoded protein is CASSTSRDRGYQGLHF.

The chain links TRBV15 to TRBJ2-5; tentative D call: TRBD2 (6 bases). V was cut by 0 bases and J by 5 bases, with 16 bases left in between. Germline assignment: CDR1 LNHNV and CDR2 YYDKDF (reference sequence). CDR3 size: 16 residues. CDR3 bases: TGTGCCACCAGCAGAGATGGGAGCGGAGGAGGGGAGACCCAGTACTTC. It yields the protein CATSRDGSGGGETQYF.